These 32 T cell receptor beta chains share one sample of origin, sequenced in a study of blood T cell repertoires in COVID-19. TCRdb keeps only in-frame clones here, not all; method: immunoSEQ multiplex PCR. The table records 250,000 or so clones, 70% to 90% of them present only once. Source material: PBMCs or T cells enriched from blood (not recorded which). The receptor source for this set is a man aged 25 to 45 who had recovered from COVID-19.

V is TRBV27 and J is TRBJ2-3; 7 nucleotides agree with TRBD1. V trimming: 5 bases; J trimming: 2 bases; junction bases outside the gene matches: 10. Germline CDR1 and CDR2: MNHEY and SMNVEV (reference sequence). The CDR3 covers 16 residues. The CDR3 spells CASSNGQDYYTDTQYF. Written as DNA, the CDR3 is TGTGCCAGCAGTAATGGACAGGATTATTACACAGATACGCAGTATTTT.

V is TRBV19 and J is TRBJ1-2; tentative D call: TRBD1 (5 bases). Germline V gives CDR1 LNHDA, CDR2 SQIVND (reference sequence). This CDR3 contains 14 residues. Trimming removed 6 bases at V and 5 bases at J, with 16 bases between. Written as DNA, the CDR3 is TGTGCCAGTAGACCCGGGACTGAGGTTTATGGCTACACCTTC. Protein: CASRPGTEVYGYTF.

This clone appeared once. This rearrangement joins TRBV28 to TRBJ2-1; possibly TRBD2 for D (6 bases). V lost 5 bases and J lost 1, with 9 bases in between. Germline lookup yields CDR1 MDHEN and CDR2 SYDVKM. This CDR3 contains 14 residues. This chain's CDR3 is CASSPAGSYNEQFF. CDR3 coding DNA: TGTGCCAGCAGTCCCGCGGGATCCTACAATGAGCAGTTCTTC.

V is TRBV4-2 and J is TRBJ1-2, with D perhaps matching TRBD1 (6 bases). This CDR3 has 15 amino acids. CDR1 and CDR2 (germline): LGHNA, YNFKEQ. V shed 1 base and J shed 8 bases, with 17 bases lying between them. CDR3 coding DNA: TGTGCCAGCAGCCAAGTGAATGCAGGGGCGGGCGGCTACACCTTC. Translation gives CASSQVNAGAGGYTF.

The chain employs TRBV18 and TRBJ2-5; TRBD2 matches at 9 bases. Germline V CDR1 and CDR2: KGHSH, LQKENI. V dropped 0 bases and J dropped 5; count of bases not matched to a gene: 1. The CDR3 totals 14 residues. The CDR3 bases are TGTGCCAGCTCACCACCGGGACTAGCTGAGACCCAGTACTTC. Residues: CASSPPGLAETQYF.

The V and J genes are TRBV7-2 and TRBJ2-7; a possible D gene is TRBD2 (5 bases). The V end was cut by 5 bases, the J end by 2 bases, with 7 bases between. CDR3 length equals 12 residues. CDR1 is SGHTA, CDR2 FQGNSA, per germline. CDR3 DNA sequence: TGTGCCAGCAGCCCGGGGACCTACGAGCAGTACTTC. Translation gives CASSPGTYEQYF.

V usage is TRBV4-1 and J usage is TRBJ1-1; no clear D gene. Looked up from germline, CDR1 is MGHRA and CDR2 is YSYEKL. This CDR3 region has 13 residues. Trimming took off 2 bases at V and 7 bases at J, with 11 bases between the two ends. CDR3 protein: CASSQHRGGEAFF. The CDR3, as DNA: TGCGCCAGCAGCCAACATCGTGGCGGTGAAGCTTTCTTT.

J is TRBJ2-1 and V is TRBV27; 7 positions agree with TRBD2. CDR1 MNHEY and CDR2 SMNVEV come from the germline V gene (reference sequence). This CDR3 has 12 amino acids. Trimming took 5 bases from V and 9 from J; bases not matched to a gene: 4. In DNA, the CDR3 is TGTGCCAGCAGTCCTAGCGGCGTTGAGCAGTTCTTC. Amino acids: CASSPSGVEQFF.

The chain joins TRBV27 to TRBJ2-1, with TRBD2 identical over 7 bases. Germline CDR1 is MNHEY and CDR2 is SMNVEV (reference sequence). V shed 2 bases, J shed 5 bases, and the junction held 3 bases outside the gene matches. This CDR3 contains 14 residues. The chain's CDR3 is CASSLGRGNNEQFF. CDR3 DNA sequence: TGTGCCAGCAGTTTAGGGCGGGGGAACAATGAGCAGTTCTTC.

This clone appeared a few times. The chain couples TRBV7-3 to TRBJ2-1; TRBD2 agrees at 12 bases. J was trimmed by 6 bases and V by 4 bases; bases with no gene match: 4. The CDR3 covers 15 residues. The V gene's germline CDR1 is SGHTA and CDR2 FQGTGA. CDR3 bases: TGTGCCAGCAGCTCTAGCGGGGGGGCTTTCAATGAGCAGTTCTTC. It codes for CASSSSGGAFNEQFF.

The V gene is TRBV11-2, the J gene TRBJ2-5, with a tentative D call TRBD2 (6 bases). The V end was cut by 1 base, the J end by 4 bases, with 22 bases between. The germline V gene has CDR1 SGHAT and CDR2 FQNNGV. CDR3 size: 18 residues. This chain's CDR3 is CASSLGEYIQGGPETQYF. CDR3 DNA sequence: TGTGCCAGCAGCTTAGGGGAGTACATTCAGGGAGGCCCAGAGACCCAGTACTTC.

V gene TRBV5-6 combines with J gene TRBJ1-2; D is unclear. Trimming removed 2 bases at V and 2 bases at J, with 7 bases between. The CDR3 runs 13 residues. Germline assignment: CDR1 SGHDT and CDR2 YYEEEE. CDR3 protein: CASSLRGNYGYTF. The CDR3, as DNA: TGTGCCAGCAGCTTACGGGGAAACTATGGCTACACCTTC. Filled out from reference TRBV5-6 and TRBJ1-2, the complete variable domain reads DAGVTQSPTHLIKTRGQQVTLRCSPKSGHDTVSWYQQALGQGPQFIFQYYEEEERQRGNFPDRFSGHQFPNYSSELNVNALLLGDSALYLCASSLRGNYGYTFGSGTRLTVV.

V and J are TRBV18 and TRBJ2-6, with TRBD1 matching 9 bases. Looked up from germline, CDR1 is KGHSH and CDR2 is LQKENI. The CDR3 is 16 amino acids. V gave up 8 bases and J gave up 0 bases; unmatched junction bases: 5. The CDR3 is CASTGQGSSGANVLTF. The CDR3 region has the DNA TGTGCCAGCACAGGACAGGGGAGCTCTGGGGCCAACGTCCTGACTTTC. Filled out from reference TRBV18 and TRBJ2-6, the complete variable domain reads NAGVMQNPRHLVRRRGQEARLRCSPMKGHSHVYWYRQLPEEGLKFMVYLQKENIIDESGMPKERFSAEFPKEGPSILRIQQVVRGDSAAYFCASTGQGSSGANVLTFGAGSRLTVL.

V and J are TRBV7-8 and TRBJ1-4; no clear D. The CDR3 consists of 14 residues. Per germline, CDR1 SGHVS and CDR2 FQNEAQ. The V end was cut by 4 bases, the J end by 0 bases, with 6 bases between. The CDR3 loop reads CASSSLATNEKLFF. The CDR3 DNA follows: TGTGCCAGCAGCTCCCTTGCAACTAATGAAAAACTGTTTTTT.

About this clone itself: At the DNA level, this CDR3 is encoded by other sequences in the same sample as well. The chain links TRBV18 to TRBJ2-2; D remains unclear. The CDR3 has 13 residues. V shed 3 bases and J shed 4 bases, with 6 bases lying between them. Germline values: CDR1 KGHSH, CDR2 LQKENI. CDR3 sequence: CASSPRLTGELFF. The CDR3 bases are TGTGCCAGCTCACCCCGTCTCACCGGGGAGCTGTTTTTT.

V is TRBV12-3 or TRBV12-4 and J is TRBJ2-7; no reliable D call. V was pared by 1 base and J by 6 bases, with 10 bases between. This CDR3 has 13 amino acids. This chain's CDR3 is CASSLVSPFEQYF. In DNA form, the CDR3 reads TGTGCCAGCAGTTTAGTGTCCCCTTTCGAGCAGTACTTC.

This chain joins TRBV6-5 and TRBJ2-3; TRBD2 agrees at 13 bases. V gave up 3 bases and J gave up 2 bases; unmatched junction bases: 2. This CDR3 contains 16 residues. In germline, CDR1 is MNHEY, CDR2 SVGAGI. CDR3 sequence: CASSYGTSGNTDTQYF. The CDR3 nucleotides read TGTGCCAGCAGTTATGGGACTAGCGGGAACACAGATACGCAGTATTTT.

Only a few counts were recorded for this clone. This chain links TRBV7-8 with TRBJ2-1; possibly TRBD1 for D (6 bases). Trimming took off 5 bases at V and 5 bases at J, with 25 bases between the two ends. Germline V gene sequence: CDR1 SGHVS, CDR2 FQNEAQ. The CDR3 extends over 18 amino acids. CDR3: CASSPNPPHRVPNNEQFF. The DNA of the CDR3 is TGTGCCAGCAGCCCGAACCCGCCCCACAGGGTCCCCAACAATGAGCAGTTCTTC.

The CDR3 reads CARYEGLSYEQYF. CDR3 sequence (DNA): TGTGCCAGATACGAGGGTTTGTCCTACGAGCAGTACTTC. The rearrangement uses TRBV5-3 and TRBJ2-7; D may be TRBD2 (5 bases). TRBV5-3 is given ORF status, its function remaining uncertain. CDR3 length equals 13 residues. The V end lost 7 bases, the J end lost 1 base, and 12 bases lay between the germline ends.

The chain joins TRBV18 to TRBJ1-1, with TRBD1 identical over 7 bases. CDR1 is KGHSH and CDR2 is LQKENI in the germline V gene. The trim removed 3 bases at V and 0 bases at J, leaving 7 bases unmatched. The CDR3 loop spans 16 amino acids. The CDR3 DNA follows: TGTGCCAGCTCACCGTTGGGACAGCGACTGAACACTGAAGCTTTCTTT. Encoded protein: CASSPLGQRLNTEAFF.

This sequence joins TRBV6-5 and TRBJ2-7; D is perhaps TRBD1 (6 bases). The CDR3 covers 14 residues. V lost 2 bases to trimming and J lost 6 bases, with 14 bases between them. CDR1 and CDR2 from the germline V gene are MNHEY and SVGAGI. CDR3 sequence (DNA): TGTGCCAGCAGTTACGTGGGGGCGAGTTTCGAGCAGTACTTC. Translation: CASSYVGASFEQYF.

The chain couples TRBV27 to TRBJ1-2, with 7 bases fitting TRBD1. Germline CDR1 MNHEY, CDR2 SMNVEV (reference sequence). This CDR3 is 15 amino acids long. V trimming: 5 bases; J trimming: 7 bases; junction bases outside the gene matches: 13. For the CDR3, the DNA is TGTGCCAGCAGTCCCTTCCCAGGGGGGAAAGGTGGCTACACCTTC. Translated, it gives CASSPFPGGKGGYTF.

The chain has TRBV7-2 and TRBJ2-7; 7 bases are a match to TRBD2. Germline-derived CDR1 and CDR2 are SGHTA and FQGNSA. The trim removed 6 bases at V and 3 bases at J, leaving 20 bases unmatched. The CDR3 sequence is 18 residues long. CDR3 region: CASSSRGASGPRFYEQYF. In nucleotides, the CDR3 is TGTGCCAGCAGTTCCCGAGGAGCTAGCGGTCCTCGATTCTACGAGCAGTACTTC.

The J gene is TRBJ2-7, the V gene TRBV7-8; D possibly corresponds to TRBD1 (6 bases). This CDR3 is 14 amino acids long. V lost 5 bases to trimming and J lost 3 bases, with 14 bases between them. The germline gives CDR1 SGHVS, CDR2 FQNEAQ. Here the CDR3 DNA reads TGTGCCAGCAGCCTCCCGGTACAGGGCTACGAGCAGTACTTC. This encodes CASSLPVQGYEQYF.

The chain has TRBV7-9 and TRBJ1-1; D perhaps matches TRBD1 (5 bases). Germline CDR1 reads SEHNR; CDR2 reads FQNEAQ (reference sequence). The CDR3 extends over 15 amino acids. Trimming removed 4 bases from V and 1 base from J, with 13 bases in between. The CDR3 loop is CASSSGVGPNTEAFF. CDR3 sequence (DNA): TGTGCCAGCAGCTCAGGTGTGGGGCCGAACACTGAAGCTTTCTTT.

The J gene is TRBJ2-5, the V gene TRBV5-6; TRBD1 matches 9 bases. J gave up 5 bases and V 3 bases, and 5 bases lay outside the gene matches. The V gene's germline CDR1 is SGHDT and CDR2 YYEEEE. The CDR3 loop spans 14 amino acids. In DNA form, the CDR3 reads TGTGCCAGCAGCTATACAGGGGGCTGGGAGACCCAGTACTTC. It yields the protein CASSYTGGWETQYF.

CDR3 loop: CATSGGITYNEQFF. In DNA, the CDR3 is TGTGCCACCAGCGGCGGGATTACCTACAATGAGCAGTTCTTC. The rearrangement uses TRBV15 and TRBJ2-1, with a tentative D call TRBD2 (6 bases). This CDR3 comprises 14 residues. The V and J ends lost 5 bases and 2 bases respectively, with 10 bases between them. Looked up from germline, CDR1 is LNHNV and CDR2 is YYDKDF (reference sequence).

This clone showed up just once. The rearrangement links TRBV5-4 to TRBJ1-1; D is unresolved. CDR3 size: 15 residues. CDR1 is SGHNT, CDR2 YYREEE, per germline (reference sequence). With 5 bases removed from V and 4 bases from J, the gap between germline ends came to 18 bases. CDR3 sequence (DNA): TGTGCCAGCAGTTTCCCGGCAGGCGGGGTCACTGAAGCTTTCTTT. It yields the protein CASSFPAGGVTEAFF. Using reference TRBV5-4 and TRBJ1-1 for the parts outside the CDR3, the full variable domain is ETGVTQSPTHLIKTRGQQVTLRCSSQSGHNTVSWYQQALGQGPQFIFQYYREEENGRGNFPPRFSGLQFPNYSSELNVNALELDDSALYLCASSFPAGGVTEAFFGQGTRLTVV.

The gene calls are TRBV19 and TRBJ2-3; 9 bases agree with TRBD1. With V trimmed by 0 bases and J by 3 bases, 13 bases remained unmatched. The germline CDR1 and CDR2 sequences are LNHDA and SQIVND (reference sequence). The CDR3 runs to 19 residues. CDR3 amino acids: CASSIDGTGRLGGTDTQYF. Written as DNA, the CDR3 is TGTGCCAGTAGTATAGATGGGACAGGGAGACTAGGTGGGACAGATACGCAGTATTTT.

The chain recombines TRBV5-4 with TRBJ2-7, with 14 nucleotides matching TRBD2. Germline CDR1 SGHNT, CDR2 YYREEE (reference sequence). CDR3 length: 15 amino acids. V was pared by 4 bases and J by 5 bases, with 5 bases of the junction left unmatched. CDR3 protein: CASSGRLAGGDEQYF. The DNA of the CDR3 is TGTGCCAGCAGCGGAAGACTAGCGGGAGGGGACGAGCAGTACTTC.

This chain connects TRBV28 to TRBJ1-2; TRBD1 agrees at 9 bases. Trimming at V came to 6 bases and at J to 7 bases, leaving 9 bases not matched to a gene. The CDR3 covers 14 residues. Germline V gene sequence: CDR1 MDHEN, CDR2 SYDVKM. The CDR3 spells CASRPGGQGRGYTF. The CDR3 DNA reads TGTGCCAGCAGGCCCGGGGGACAGGGTCGTGGCTACACCTTC.

The chain combines TRBV4-2 with TRBJ2-7; D might be TRBD2 (6 bases). Germline CDR1 is LGHNA and CDR2 is YNFKEQ. This CDR3 region has 18 residues. The germline V and J ends were trimmed by 1 base and 1 base, with 20 bases remaining between them. The CDR3 nucleotides are TGTGCCAGCAGCCAAGGGGGACCGGGACTTTATGAATCCTACGAGCAGTACTTC. Amino acids: CASSQGGPGLYESYEQYF.